Below are 8 T cell receptor beta chains sequenced from a single sample in a study of blood T cell repertoires in COVID-19. Assay used: immunoSEQ multiplex PCR; TCRdb lists only in-frame clones, some missing. The sample has fewer than 200,000 clones; roughly 85% are singletons. The sequencing input was peripheral blood. Source of these receptors: a woman aged 80 or over with acute or convalescent COVID-19.

The genes are TRBV29-1 and TRBJ1-1; D may be TRBD1 (5 bases). The CDR3 consists of 12 residues. CDR1 and CDR2 (germline): SQVTM, ANQGSEA. Between the trimmed V and J ends, which lost 8 bases and 4 bases, there was a span of 14 bases. CDR3: CSSRTGVTEAFF. Written as DNA, the CDR3 is TGCAGCTCACGGACGGGGGTCACTGAAGCTTTCTTT.

The CDR3 sequence: CASSPGGAGGYTF. As DNA, the CDR3 is TGTGCCAGCAGCCCGGGGGGGGCGGGCGGCTACACCTTC. V and J are TRBV5-6 and TRBJ1-2, with D perhaps matching TRBD1 (6 bases). Trimming left V 4 bases short and J 8 bases short, with 15 bases between. The CDR3 has 13 amino acids. Germline values: CDR1 SGHDT, CDR2 YYEEEE.

V and J are TRBV7-6 and TRBJ1-4; 7 bases match TRBD1. Per germline, CDR1 SGHVS and CDR2 FNYEAQ. The CDR3 consists of 15 residues. V lost 5 bases to trimming and J lost 3 bases; unmatched junction nucleotides: 6. CDR3 nucleotides: TGTGCCAGCAGCCCCGGGGGACAGCCTAATGAAAAACTGTTTTTT. Its translation: CASSPGGQPNEKLFF.

The V gene is TRBV4-3, the J gene TRBJ2-3, with D maybe TRBD2 (5 bases). Germline CDR1 LGHNA, CDR2 YSLEER. The CDR3 covers 16 residues. Deletions cut 2 bases from V and 0 bases from J, with 12 bases between. The CDR3 sequence: CASSQKGRTSTDTQYF. The CDR3 DNA reads TGCGCCAGCAGCCAAAAGGGTCGGACTAGCACAGATACGCAGTATTTT.

This clone was detected once. The rearrangement uses TRBV3-1 (or the pseudogene TRBV3-2) and TRBJ2-3; D uncertain. Between the trimmed V and J ends, which lost 0 bases and 0 bases, there was a span of 10 bases. Germline V gene lookup returns CDR1 LGHDT and CDR2 YNNKEL (reference sequence). The CDR3 length is 16 residues. The CDR3 DNA reads TGTGCCAGCAGCCAAGATCCGAGCGCAAGCACAGATACGCAGTATTTT. It yields the protein CASSQDPSASTDTQYF.

This chain joins TRBV5-5 and TRBJ1-1; D is ambiguous. Germline-derived CDR1 and CDR2 are SGHKS and YYEKEE (reference sequence). The ends were cut back, 2 bases at V and 2 bases at J, with 13 bases in the middle. The CDR3 consists of 15 residues. CDR3 sequence: CASSFMVGVNTEAFF. In nucleotides, the CDR3 is TGTGCCAGCAGCTTTATGGTCGGAGTTAACACTGAAGCTTTCTTT.

The V gene is TRBV6-6, the J gene TRBJ2-7; perhaps TRBD2 as D (6 bases). CDR3 size: 16 residues. CDR1 is MNHNY and CDR2 is SVGAGI in the germline V gene (reference sequence). The V and J ends lost 6 bases and 11 bases respectively, with 29 bases between them. The CDR3 spells CASSSDGGGLMGREYF. CDR3 in DNA: TGTGCCAGCAGCTCCGACGGGGGAGGCCTTATGGGGCGGGAGTACTTC.

This sequence joins TRBV5-4 and TRBJ2-5; 10 bases are a match to TRBD2. The CDR3 sequence is 17 residues long. V was clipped by 3 bases and J by 5 bases; unmatched bases: 13. Germline CDR1 SGHNT, CDR2 YYREEE (reference sequence). As DNA, the CDR3 is TGTGCCAGCAGCTCCCCCCAGTCGGGACTAGCGCTGGAGACCCAGTACTTC. Translation gives CASSSPQSGLALETQYF.